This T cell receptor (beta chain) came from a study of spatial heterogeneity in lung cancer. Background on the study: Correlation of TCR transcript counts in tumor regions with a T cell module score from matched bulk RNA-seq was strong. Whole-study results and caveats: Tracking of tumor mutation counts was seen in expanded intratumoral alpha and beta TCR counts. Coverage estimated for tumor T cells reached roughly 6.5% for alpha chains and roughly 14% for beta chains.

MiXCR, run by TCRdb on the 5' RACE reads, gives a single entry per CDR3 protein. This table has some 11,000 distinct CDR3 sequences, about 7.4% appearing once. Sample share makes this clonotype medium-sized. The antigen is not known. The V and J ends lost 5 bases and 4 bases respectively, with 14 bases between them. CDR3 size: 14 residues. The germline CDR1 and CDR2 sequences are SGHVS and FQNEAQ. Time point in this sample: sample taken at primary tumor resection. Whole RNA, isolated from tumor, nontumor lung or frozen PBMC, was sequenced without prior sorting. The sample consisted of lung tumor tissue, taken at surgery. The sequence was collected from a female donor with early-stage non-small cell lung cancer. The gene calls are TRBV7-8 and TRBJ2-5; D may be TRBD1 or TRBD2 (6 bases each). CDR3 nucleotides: TGTGCCAGCAGCCAACCTAGGGGGGTAGAGACCCAGTACTTC. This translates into CASSQPRGVETQYF.